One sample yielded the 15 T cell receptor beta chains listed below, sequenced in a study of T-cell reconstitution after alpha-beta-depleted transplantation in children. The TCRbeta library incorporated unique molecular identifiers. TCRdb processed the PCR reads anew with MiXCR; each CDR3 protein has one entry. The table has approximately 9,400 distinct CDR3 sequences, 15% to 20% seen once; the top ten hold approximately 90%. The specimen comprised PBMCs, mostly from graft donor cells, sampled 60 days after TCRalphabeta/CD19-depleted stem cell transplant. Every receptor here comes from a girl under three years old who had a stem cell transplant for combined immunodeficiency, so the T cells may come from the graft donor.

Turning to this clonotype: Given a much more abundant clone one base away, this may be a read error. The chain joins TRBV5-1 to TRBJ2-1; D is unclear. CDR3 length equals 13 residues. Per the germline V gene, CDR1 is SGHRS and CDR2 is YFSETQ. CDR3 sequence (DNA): TGCGCCAGCAGCTTGAGCAGCAACAATGAGCAGTCCTTC. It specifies CASSLSSNNEQSF.

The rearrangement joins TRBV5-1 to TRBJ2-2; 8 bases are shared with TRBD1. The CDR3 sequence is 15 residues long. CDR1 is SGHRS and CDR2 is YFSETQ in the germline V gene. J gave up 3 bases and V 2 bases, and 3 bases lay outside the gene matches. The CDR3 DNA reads TGCGCCAGCAGCTTCAGGGGGCAAGACACCGGGGAGCTGTTTTTT. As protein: CASSFRGQDTGELFF.

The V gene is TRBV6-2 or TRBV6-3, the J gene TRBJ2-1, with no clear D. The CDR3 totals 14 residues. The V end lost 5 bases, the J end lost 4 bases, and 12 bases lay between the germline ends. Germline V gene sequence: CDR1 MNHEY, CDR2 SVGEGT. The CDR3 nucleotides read TGTGCCAGCAGTCGAGGATTCAAGTACAATGAGCAGTTCTTC. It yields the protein CASSRGFKYNEQFF.

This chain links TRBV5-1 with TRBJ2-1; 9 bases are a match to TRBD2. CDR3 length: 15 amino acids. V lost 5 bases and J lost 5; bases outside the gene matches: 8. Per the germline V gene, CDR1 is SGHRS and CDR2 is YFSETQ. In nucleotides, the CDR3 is TGCGCCAGCAGTCTTCTAGCGGGGACCGACAATGAGCAGTTCTTC. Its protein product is CASSLLAGTDNEQFF. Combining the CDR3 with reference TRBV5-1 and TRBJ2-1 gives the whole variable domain KAGVTQTPRYLIKTRGQQVTLSCSPISGHRSVSWYQQTPGQGLQFLFEYFSETQRNKGNFPGRFSGRQFSNSRSEMNVSTLELGDSALYLCASSLLAGTDNEQFFGPGTRLTVL.

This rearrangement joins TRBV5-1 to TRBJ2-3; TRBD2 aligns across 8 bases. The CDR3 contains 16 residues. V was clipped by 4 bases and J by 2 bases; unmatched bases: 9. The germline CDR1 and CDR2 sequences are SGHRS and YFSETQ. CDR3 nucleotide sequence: TGCGCCAGCAGCCTCGAGCGGGAGAGCACCACAGATACGCAGTATTTT. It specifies CASSLERESTTDTQYF.

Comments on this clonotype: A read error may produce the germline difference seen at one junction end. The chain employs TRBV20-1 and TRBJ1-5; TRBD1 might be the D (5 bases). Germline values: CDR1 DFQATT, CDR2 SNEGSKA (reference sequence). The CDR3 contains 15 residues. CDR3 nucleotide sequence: TGCAGTGCCATAGAGCGGGGGTATTGGGATCAGCACCAGCATTTT. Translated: CSAIERGYWDQHQHF.

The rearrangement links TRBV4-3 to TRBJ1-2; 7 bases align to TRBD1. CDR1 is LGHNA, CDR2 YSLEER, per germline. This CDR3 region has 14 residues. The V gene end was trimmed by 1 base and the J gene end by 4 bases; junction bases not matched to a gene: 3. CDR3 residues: CASSQAGGSYGYTF. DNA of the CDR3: TGCGCCAGCAGCCAAGCAGGGGGTAGCTATGGCTACACCTTC.

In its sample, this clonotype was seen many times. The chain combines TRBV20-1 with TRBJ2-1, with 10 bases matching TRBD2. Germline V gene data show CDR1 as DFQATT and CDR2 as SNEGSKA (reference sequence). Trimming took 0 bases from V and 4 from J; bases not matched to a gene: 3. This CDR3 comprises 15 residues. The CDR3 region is CSARDPLAGYNEQFF. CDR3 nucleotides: TGCAGTGCTAGAGACCCACTAGCGGGATACAATGAGCAGTTCTTC.

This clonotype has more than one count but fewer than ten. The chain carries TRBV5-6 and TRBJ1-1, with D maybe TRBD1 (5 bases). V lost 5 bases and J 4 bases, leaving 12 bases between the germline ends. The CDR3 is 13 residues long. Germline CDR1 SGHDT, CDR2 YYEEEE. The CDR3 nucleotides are TGTGCCAGCAGTTTTCAGGGTGGCACTGAAGCTTTCTTT. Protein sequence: CASSFQGGTEAFF. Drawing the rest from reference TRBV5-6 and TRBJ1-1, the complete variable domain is DAGVTQSPTHLIKTRGQQVTLRCSPKSGHDTVSWYQQALGQGPQFIFQYYEEEERQRGNFPDRFSGHQFPNYSSELNVNALLLGDSALYLCASSFQGGTEAFFGQGTRLTVV.

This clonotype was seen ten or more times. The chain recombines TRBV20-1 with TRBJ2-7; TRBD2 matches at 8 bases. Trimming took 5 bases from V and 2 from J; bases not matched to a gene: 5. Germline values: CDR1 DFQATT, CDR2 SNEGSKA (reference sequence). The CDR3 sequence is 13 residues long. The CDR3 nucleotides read TGCAGTGCTTCAGCGGGACTAGCCTACGAGCAGTACTTC. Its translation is CSASAGLAYEQYF.

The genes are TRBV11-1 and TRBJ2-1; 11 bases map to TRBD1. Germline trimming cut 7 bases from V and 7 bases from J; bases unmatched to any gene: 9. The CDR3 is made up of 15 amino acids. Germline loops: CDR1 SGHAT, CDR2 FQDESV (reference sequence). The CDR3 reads CASTHWTGGWNEQFF. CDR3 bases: TGTGCCAGCACCCATTGGACAGGGGGCTGGAATGAGCAGTTCTTC.

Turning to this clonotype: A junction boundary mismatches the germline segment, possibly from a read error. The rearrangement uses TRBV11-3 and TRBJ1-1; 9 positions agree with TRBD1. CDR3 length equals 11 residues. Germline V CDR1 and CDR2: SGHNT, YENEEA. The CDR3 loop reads CASSDSRDRVF. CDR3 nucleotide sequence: TGTGCCAGCAGCGATAGCCGGGACAGGGTTTTT.

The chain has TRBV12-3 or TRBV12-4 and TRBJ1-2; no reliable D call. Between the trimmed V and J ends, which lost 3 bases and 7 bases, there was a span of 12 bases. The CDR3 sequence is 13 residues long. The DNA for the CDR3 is TGTGCCAGCAGTTTTGTACACCCGGGTGGCTACACCTTC. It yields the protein CASSFVHPGGYTF.

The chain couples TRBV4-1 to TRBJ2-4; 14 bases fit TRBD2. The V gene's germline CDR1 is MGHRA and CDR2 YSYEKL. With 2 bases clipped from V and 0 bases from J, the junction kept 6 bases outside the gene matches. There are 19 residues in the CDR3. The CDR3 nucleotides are TGCGCCAGCAGCCAAACGGGACTAGCGGGAGTGCTAGCCAAAAACATTCAGTACTTC. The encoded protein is CASSQTGLAGVLAKNIQYF.

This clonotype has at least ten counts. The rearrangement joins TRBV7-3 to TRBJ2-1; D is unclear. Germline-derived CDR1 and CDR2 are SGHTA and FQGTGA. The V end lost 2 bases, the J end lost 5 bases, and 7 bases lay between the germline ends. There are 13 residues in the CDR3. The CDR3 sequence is CASSLEHHNEQFF. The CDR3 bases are TGTGCCAGCAGCTTAGAGCACCACAATGAGCAGTTCTTC. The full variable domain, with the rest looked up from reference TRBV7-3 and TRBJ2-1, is GAGVSQTPSNKVTEKGKYVELRCDPISGHTALYWYRQSLGQGPEFLIYFQGTGAADDSGLPNDRFFAVRPEGSVSTLKIQRTERGDSAVYLCASSLEHHNEQFFGPGTRLTVL.